Only a few counts were recorded for the clone carrying this T cell receptor (beta chain). The antigen is unknown. Each CDR3 protein is one row after TCRdb ran MiXCR on the RT-PCR reads. The top ten hold roughly a tenth of the sample, which has roughly 760,000 distinct CDR3 sequences, over 20% seen once. Looked up from germline, CDR1 is SGHTA and CDR2 is FQGNSA. V dropped 3 bases and J dropped 1 base, with 13 bases sitting between them. The CDR3 is made up of 16 amino acids. The source of the sample is a study of response to subunit inactivated influenza vaccine. Whole-study findings and limits: That few new T cells are recruited by each seasonal influenza vaccination was the authors' suggestion.

The specimen was PBMCs from blood, collected roughly 5 days after vaccination. The genes are TRBV7-2 and TRBJ2-1, with D possibly being TRBD1 or TRBD2 (5 bases each). This sequence originates from a man in his forties or fifties who received an inactivated influenza vaccine. In DNA, the CDR3 is TGTGCCAGCAGCTTTTTACCGGGGCATTCCTACAATGAGCAGTTCTTC. It is translated as CASSFLPGHSYNEQFF.